This T cell receptor beta chain was captured by sequencing in a study of cytotoxic CD8 clonotypes in ibrutinib-treated CLL. A remark on this clone: Its cognate antigen is unknown.

From germline, CDR1 is SNHLY and CDR2 FYNNEI. J lost 10 bases, V lost 5 bases, and 2 bases had no gene match. The CDR3 covers 12 residues. Points from the study as a whole: Shared public clonotypes were rare, and on treatment they either got smaller or stayed the same.

TCR beta library input comprised about 1.8 micrograms of genomic DNA from cryopreserved PBMCs. Repertoires were generated with immunoSEQ multiplex PCR, while TCRdb's copy carries only in-frame clones and drops some. Among some 350,000 clones, approximately 67% were seen once, and the ten largest hold about 5.9%. The starting material was PBMCs, obtained after 36 months of ibrutinib treatment. The rearrangement links TRBV2 to TRBJ2-1, with TRBD1 matching 10 bases. The TCR originated in a human donor with chronic lymphocytic leukemia. The CDR3 here is CASSRTGGEQFF. The CDR3 DNA follows: TGTGCCAGCAGTCGGACAGGGGGAGAGCAGTTCTTC.